This T cell receptor beta chain was sequenced for a study of OX40 agonist ivuxolimab in advanced cancers. Whole-study context: Ivuxolimab, an agonist antibody against OX40 (CD134), was given to patients. The group had a mean age of about 60 years, ranged from about 20 to 90, and was less than 85% male. Study-level points and caveats: Relatively little clonal expansion, among the lowest observed, appeared in partial responders at 0.1-3.0 mg/kg.

As to this clone: Antigen specificity is unknown.

Patients were excluded for autoimmune disease history or systemic immunosuppression. Here immunoSEQ multiplex PCR was the method, and the copy in TCRdb shows in-frame clones only, minus some. Here the sample spans tens of thousands of clones, roughly 81% being singletons. Trimming took 4 bases from V and 2 from J, leaving 5 bases between them. CDR1 and CDR2 (germline): SQVTM, ANQGSEA. The CDR3 is made up of 11 amino acids. The TCR sequence derives from an adult with an advanced solid tumor such as melanoma, head and neck, liver or kidney cancer. The chain carries TRBV29-1 and TRBJ1-1; D is undetermined. The specimen comprised CD4+ or CD8+ T cells sorted from blood, sampled in a trial of the OX40 agonist ivuxolimab. The CDR3 DNA follows: TGCAGCGTTGCGGATAACACTGAAGCTTTCTTT. Residues: CSVADNTEAFF.